Shown below are 6 T cell receptor beta chains from a single sample sequenced in a study of blood T cell repertoires in COVID-19. Data came from immunoSEQ multiplex PCR; TCRdb stores just in-frame clones and leaves some out. The table records 100,000 to 150,000 clones, 65% to 85% of them present only once. Sequencing was carried out using peripheral blood. The source of these receptors is a man between 25 and 39 years old with COVID-19, enrolled during active disease.

The CDR3 nucleotides are TGTGCCAGCAGCCCCAGACGCGTGACGAGGTCTTACACCGGGGAGCTGTTTTTT. It yields the protein CASSPRRVTRSYTGELFF. The chain is built from TRBV7-2 and TRBJ2-2; D gene unclear. Germline CDR1 SGHTA, CDR2 FQGNSA. The CDR3 contains 18 residues. Deletions cut 5 bases from V and 3 bases from J, with 22 bases between.

This clone was recorded a few times. This sequence joins TRBV29-1 and TRBJ2-2; D gene unclear. The CDR3 is 14 residues long. Trimming removed 5 bases from V and 6 bases from J, with 16 bases in between. Germline V CDR1 and CDR2: SQVTM, ANQGSEA. CDR3: CSVTGFQWSGELFF. The CDR3 DNA reads TGCAGCGTTACGGGTTTCCAATGGTCCGGGGAGCTGTTTTTT.

The chain joins TRBV28 to TRBJ1-1, with D perhaps TRBD1 (6 bases). V lost 6 bases, J lost 0 bases, and 14 bases lay in between. This CDR3 comprises 15 residues. Germline V gene data show CDR1 as MDHEN and CDR2 as SYDVKM. The CDR3 bases are TGTGCCAGCAGACCTCAGGGGATCGTGAACACTGAAGCTTTCTTT. Its translation is CASRPQGIVNTEAFF.

V and J are TRBV6-5 and TRBJ2-2; D gene uncertain. CDR3 size: 15 residues. Germline loops: CDR1 MNHEY, CDR2 SVGAGI. V shed 6 bases and J shed 0 bases, with 11 bases lying between them. CDR3 coding DNA: TGTGCCAGCAGCCTGAACATACCGAACACCGGGGAGCTGTTTTTT. Protein product: CASSLNIPNTGELFF.

The chain has TRBV5-1 and TRBJ2-2; D might be TRBD2 (6 bases). V shed 2 bases and J shed 5 bases, with 22 bases lying between them. CDR3 length equals 18 residues. The germline V gene encodes CDR1 SGHRS and CDR2 YFSETQ. This chain's CDR3 is CASSLTEHPGLRTGELFF. The CDR3 coding sequence is TGCGCCAGCAGCTTAACAGAACATCCGGGACTCCGAACCGGGGAGCTGTTTTTT.

This clone occurred once. The V call is TRBV12-3 or TRBV12-4, the J call TRBJ2-7; 11 bases are a match to TRBD2. After removal of 6 bases from V and 6 bases from J, the junction contained 4 bases not matched to a gene. This CDR3 region has 13 residues. The CDR3 reads CASSLGLAGEQYF. The DNA of the CDR3 is TGTGCCAGCAGCCTCGGACTAGCGGGCGAGCAGTACTTC.